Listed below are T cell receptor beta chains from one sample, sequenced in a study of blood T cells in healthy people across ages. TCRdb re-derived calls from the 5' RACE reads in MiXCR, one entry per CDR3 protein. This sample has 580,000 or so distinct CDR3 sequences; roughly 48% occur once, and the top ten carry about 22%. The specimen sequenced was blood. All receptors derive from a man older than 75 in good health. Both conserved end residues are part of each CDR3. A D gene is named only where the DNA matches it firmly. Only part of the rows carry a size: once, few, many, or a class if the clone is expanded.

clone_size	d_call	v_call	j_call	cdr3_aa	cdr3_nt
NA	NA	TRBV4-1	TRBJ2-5	CASSHSGYQETQYF	TGCGCCAGCAGCCACAGCGGATACCAAGAGACCCAGTACTTC
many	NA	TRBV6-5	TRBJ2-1	CASRLNNEQFF	TGTGCCAGCAGGCTTAACAATGAGCAGTTCTTC
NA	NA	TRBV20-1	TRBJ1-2	CSAKDSGLANYGYTF	TGCAGTGCTAAGGACAGTGGGTTGGCTAACTATGGCTACACCTTC
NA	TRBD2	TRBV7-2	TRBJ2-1	CAGSFGLAHGSYNEQFF	TGTGCCGGCAGCTTCGGACTAGCTCACGGCTCCTACAATGAGCAGTTCTTC
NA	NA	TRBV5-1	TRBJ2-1	CAGSGYNEQFF	TGCGCCGGCAGCGGATACAATGAGCAGTTCTTC
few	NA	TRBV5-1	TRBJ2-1	CASSFAGMGSYNEQFF	TGCGCCAGCAGCTTTGCAGGGATGGGGTCCTACAATGAGCAGTTCTTC
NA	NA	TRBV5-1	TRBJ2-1	CASSLESGLTISSINEQFF	TGCGCCAGCAGCTTAGAGTCCGGACTCACGATTTCCTCAATCAATGAGCAGTTCTTC
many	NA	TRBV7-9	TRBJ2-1	CASSPGLINEQFF	TGTGCCAGCAGCCCTGGACTGATTAATGAGCAGTTCTTC
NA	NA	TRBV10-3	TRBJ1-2	CAISESVIGYTF	TGTGCCATCAGTGAGTCTGTTATTGGCTACACCTTC
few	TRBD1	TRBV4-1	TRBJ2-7	CASSHLAGTGTYEQYF	TGCGCCAGCAGCCACCTTGCCGGGACAGGGACCTACGAGCAGTACTTC
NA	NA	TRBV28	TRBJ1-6	CASTRAGSSYNSPLHF	TGTGCCAGCACCAGAGCGGGAAGCTCCTATAATTCACCCCTCCACTTT
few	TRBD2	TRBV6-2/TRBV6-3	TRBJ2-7	CASSYSGTSGALFQYF	TGTGCCAGCAGTTACTCGGGGACTAGCGGTGCACTATTCCAGTACTTC
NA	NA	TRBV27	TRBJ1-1	CASSLQAWNTEAFF	TGTGCCAGCAGTCTCCAGGCCTGGAACACTGAAGCTTTCTTT
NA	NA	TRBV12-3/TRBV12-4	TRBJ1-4	CASSPTGSGEKLFF	TGTGCCAGCAGCCCTACGGGATCTGGTGAAAAACTGTTTTTT
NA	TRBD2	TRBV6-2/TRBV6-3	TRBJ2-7	CASSYSGASGYEQYF	TGTGCCAGCAGTTACTCTGGGGCTAGCGGTTACGAGCAGTACTTC
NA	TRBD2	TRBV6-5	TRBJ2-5	CASSPALDSRGAQYF	TGTGCCAGCAGCCCCGCCTTAGACAGCCGGGGGGCCCAGTACTTC
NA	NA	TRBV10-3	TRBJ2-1	CAIRGSYEQFF	TGTGCCATCAGGGGCTCCTACGAGCAGTTCTTC
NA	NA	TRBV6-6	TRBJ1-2	CASSYSADLTLNYGYTF	TGTGCCAGCAGTTACTCGGCAGACCTAACGCTTAACTATGGCTACACCTTC
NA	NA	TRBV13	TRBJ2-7	CASSLGEDDRTEQYF	TGTGCCAGCAGCTTAGGTGAGGACGACCGCACCGAGCAGTACTTC
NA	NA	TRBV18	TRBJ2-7	CASSPQGTRYEQYF	TGTGCCAGCTCACCACAGGGGACTCGTTACGAGCAGTACTTC
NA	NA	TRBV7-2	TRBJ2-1	CASSLLRWTGPSSYNEQFF	TGTGCCAGCAGCTTACTTCGTTGGACGGGGCCGAGCTCCTACAATGAGCAGTTCTTC
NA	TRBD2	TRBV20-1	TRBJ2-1	CSAPSSGTNNEQFF	TGCAGTGCCCCCTCCAGCGGGACGAACAATGAGCAGTTCTTC
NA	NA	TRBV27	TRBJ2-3	CASSHLGATDTQYF	TGTGCCAGCAGCCACCTGGGGGCCACAGATACGCAGTATTTT
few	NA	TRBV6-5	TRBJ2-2	CASSYRGRARELFF	TGTGCCAGCAGTTACCGAGGAAGGGCTCGGGAGCTGTTTTTT
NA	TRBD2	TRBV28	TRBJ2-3	CASGVGTSGSSTDTQYF	TGTGCCAGCGGGGTGGGGACTAGCGGTTCTAGCACAGATACGCAGTATTTT
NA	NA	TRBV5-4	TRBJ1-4	CASSLRGDNEKLFF	TGTGCCAGCAGCTTGCGCGGGGATAATGAAAAACTGTTTTTT
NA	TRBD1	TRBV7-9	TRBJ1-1	CASSHGTVTEAFF	TGTGCCAGCAGCCACGGGACAGTCACTGAAGCTTTCTTT
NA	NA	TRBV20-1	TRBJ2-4	CSALTESDF	TGCAGTGCTCTGACAGAGTCGGACTTC
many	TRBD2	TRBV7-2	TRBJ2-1	CASSLLPGGSYNEQFF	TGTGCCAGCAGCTTACTGCCGGGGGGCTCCTACAATGAGCAGTTCTTC
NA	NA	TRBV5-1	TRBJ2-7	CASTETVGEQYF	TGCGCCAGCACCGAGACAGTGGGCGAGCAGTACTTC
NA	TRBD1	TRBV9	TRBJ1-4	CASSETTGDNEKLFF	TGTGCCAGCAGCGAGACGACAGGGGACAATGAAAAACTGTTTTTT
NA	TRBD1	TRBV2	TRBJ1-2	CASGYIQGDGYTF	TGTGCCAGCGGGTATATTCAGGGGGATGGCTACACCTTC
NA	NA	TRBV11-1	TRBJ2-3	CASSSDTTDTQYF	TGTGCCAGCAGTTCGGACACCACAGATACGCAGTATTTT
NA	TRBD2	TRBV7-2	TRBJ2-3	CASSLGSGGTSTDTQYF	TGTGCCAGCAGCTTAGGTAGCGGGGGCACTAGCACAGATACGCAGTATTTT
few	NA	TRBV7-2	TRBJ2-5	CASSCPAQETQYF	TGTGCCAGCAGCTGCCCAGCGCAAGAGACCCAGTACTTC
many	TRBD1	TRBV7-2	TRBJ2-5	CASSPQGAETQYF	TGTGCCAGCAGCCCACAGGGGGCTGAGACCCAGTACTTC
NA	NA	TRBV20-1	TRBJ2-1	CSARHGGNEQFF	TGCAGTGCTAGACATGGGGGCAATGAGCAGTTCTTC
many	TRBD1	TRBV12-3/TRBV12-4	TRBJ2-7	CASSLGTGAYEQYF	TGTGCCAGCAGTTTGGGGACAGGGGCCTACGAGCAGTACTTC
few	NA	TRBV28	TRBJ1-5	CASSLISQPQHF	TGTGCCAGCAGTTTAATTTCGCAGCCCCAGCATTTT
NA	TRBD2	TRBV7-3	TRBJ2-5	CASSLSAGVQTQYF	TGTGCCAGCAGCTTATCCGCGGGAGTTCAGACCCAGTACTTC
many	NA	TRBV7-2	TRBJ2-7	CASSSVPVSYEQYF	TGTGCCAGCAGCTCTGTCCCCGTCTCCTACGAGCAGTACTTC
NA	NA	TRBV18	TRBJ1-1	CASSTGRNGEAFF	TGTGCCAGCTCAACCGGTCGGAACGGCGAAGCTTTCTTT
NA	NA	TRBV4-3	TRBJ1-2	CASSQDVAGRGYTF	TGCGCCAGCAGCCAAGATGTGGCAGGGCGAGGCTACACCTTC
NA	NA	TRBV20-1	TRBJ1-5	CSAREGPGGHRNQPQHF	TGCAGTGCTAGAGAAGGGCCTGGAGGGCATCGCAATCAGCCCCAGCATTTT
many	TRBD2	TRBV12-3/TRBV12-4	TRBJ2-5	CASSPTSGGADSGETQYF	TGTGCCAGCAGTCCGACTAGCGGGGGGGCCGATTCTGGAGAGACCCAGTACTTC